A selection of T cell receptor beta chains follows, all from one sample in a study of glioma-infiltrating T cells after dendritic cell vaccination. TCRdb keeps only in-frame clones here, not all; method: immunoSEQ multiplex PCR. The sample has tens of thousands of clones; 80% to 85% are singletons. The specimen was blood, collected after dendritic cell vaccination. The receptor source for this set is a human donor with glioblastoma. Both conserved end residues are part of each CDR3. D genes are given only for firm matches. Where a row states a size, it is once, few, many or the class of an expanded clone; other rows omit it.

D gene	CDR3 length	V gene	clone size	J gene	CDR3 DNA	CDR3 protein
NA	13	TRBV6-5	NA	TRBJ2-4	TGTGCCAGCAGGGCCCCAGTTGCTAACATTCAGTACTTC	CASRAPVANIQYF
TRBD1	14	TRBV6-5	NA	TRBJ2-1	TGTGCCAGCAGTGAGGGGGCGACCTTCAATGAGCAGTTCTTC	CASSEGATFNEQFF
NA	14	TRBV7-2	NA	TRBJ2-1	TGTGCCAGCAGCTTAGCTTCGTCCGGCAATGAGCAGTTCTTC	CASSLASSGNEQFF
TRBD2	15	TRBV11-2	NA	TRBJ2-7	TGTGCCAGCAGCTTAGCAGCGGGGGGTCCGTACGAGCAGTACTTC	CASSLAAGGPYEQYF
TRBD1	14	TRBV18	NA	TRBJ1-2	TGTGCCAGCTCTCCGGGGACAGGGGAATATGGCTACACCTTC	CASSPGTGEYGYTF
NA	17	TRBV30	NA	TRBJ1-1	TGTGCCTGGAGTGTAAGGTGGAGGGGGGGCCCGAACACTGAAGCTTTCTTT	CAWSVRWRGGPNTEAFF
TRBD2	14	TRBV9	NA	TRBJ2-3	TGTGCCAGCAGCGCCTTTGGGGGGGCAGATACGCAGTATTTT	CASSAFGGADTQYF
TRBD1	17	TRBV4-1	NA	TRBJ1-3	TGCGCCAGCAGCCAAACAGGGGACGTCGTCTCTGGAAACACCATATATTTT	CASSQTGDVVSGNTIYF
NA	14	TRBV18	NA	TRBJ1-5	TGTGCCAGCTCACCAGGGACAAGCAATCAGCCCCAGCATTTT	CASSPGTSNQPQHF
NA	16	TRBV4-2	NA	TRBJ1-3	TGTGCCAGCAGCCAACCCGAGGCTTACTCTGGAAACACCATATATTTT	CASSQPEAYSGNTIYF
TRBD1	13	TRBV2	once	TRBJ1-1	TGTGCCAGCAGTGGACAGGGTTTCACTGAAGCTTTCTTT	CASSGQGFTEAFF
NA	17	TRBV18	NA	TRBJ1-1	TGTGCCAGCTCACTATCAGGGGCGCAGAGGGGGAGTACTGAAGCTTTCTTT	CASSLSGAQRGSTEAFF
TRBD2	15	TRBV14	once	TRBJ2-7	TGTGCCAGCAGCCCTTCATCCGGGACTACCTACGAGCAGTACTTC	CASSPSSGTTYEQYF
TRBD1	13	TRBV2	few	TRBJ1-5	TGTGCCAGCAGTGTACAGGGGGGACAGCCCCAGCATTTT	CASSVQGGQPQHF
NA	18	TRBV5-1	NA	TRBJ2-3	TGCGCCAGCAGCCCGGATGTCCTTAGTTGGGACAACACAGATACGCAGTATTTT	CASSPDVLSWDNTDTQYF
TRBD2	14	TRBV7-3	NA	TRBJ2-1	TGTGCCAGCATGAAAGCGGGGGGGGTAGGAGAGCAGTTCTTC	CASMKAGGVGEQFF
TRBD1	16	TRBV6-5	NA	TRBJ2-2	TGTGCCAGCAGTTATGGGACAGGGCAACTTAGCGGGGAGCTGTTTTTT	CASSYGTGQLSGELFF
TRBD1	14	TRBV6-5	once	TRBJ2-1	TGTGCCAGCAGTCGGGACAGGGAGTTCAATGAGCAGTTCTTC	CASSRDREFNEQFF
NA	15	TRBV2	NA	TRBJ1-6	TGTGCCAGCAGTGATGACGGGACAAATTATTCACCCCTCCACTTT	CASSDDGTNYSPLHF
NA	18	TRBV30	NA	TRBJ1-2	TGTGCCTGGAGTGTACTTCCCCCCCGGACGGGGATGAACTATGGCTACACCTTC	CAWSVLPPRTGMNYGYTF
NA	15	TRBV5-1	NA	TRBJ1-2	TGCGCCAGCAGCTCCGATAATGGGGAGTCCTATGGCTACACCTTC	CASSSDNGESYGYTF
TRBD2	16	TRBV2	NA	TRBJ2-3	TGTGCCAGCAGCAGGACTAGCGGGGATAACACAGATACGCAGTATTTT	CASSRTSGDNTDTQYF
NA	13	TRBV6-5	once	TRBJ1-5	TGTGCCAGCGGGACATTCTCGGGTCAGCCCCAGCATTTT	CASGTFSGQPQHF
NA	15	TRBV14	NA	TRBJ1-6	TGTGCCAGCAGCCCGACGGGCAGCGGAGACTCACCCCTCCACTTT	CASSPTGSGDSPLHF